This record covers a single TCR beta chain. Its recognized antigen is unknown. It has no much larger one-base neighbor in the sample; base qualities were not kept. The data derive from a study of blood T cell repertoires in COVID-19 (dated by TCRdb to 2020 to 2021). Turning to the overall study: The collaborator samples originated in the United States, Italy and Spain and spanned the acute and convalescent phases of COVID-19. The dataset comprised deeply sampled blood TCRbeta repertoires from subjects exposed to, actively infected with, or recovered from COVID-19. Where available, HLA class I and class II types were obtained from metadata supplied by the sample provider rather than from assay-based typing. Samples were obtained from the ongoing ImmuneRACE study (first 160 participants) and from 950 to 1,500 subjects provided by 6 global collaborators. The prospective study material was composed of cDNA or gDNA derived from T cells, B-cell-depleted T cells, or PBMCs. The repertoires were made available in a free public database intended to serve as a resource for research on the immune response to SARS-CoV-2. Sample metadata almost always included a de-identified subject ID, COVID-19 status, age in years and sex. What the research found in general, with its limitations: Clinical and demographic metadata were provided uncurated, with the amount varying by source and participant.

TCRbeta CDR3 regions were amplified from genomic DNA using the immunoSEQ Assay, a bias-controlled multiplex PCR. As for how the authors treated the data: The number of nucleated cells in each sample was estimated by amplification of reference gene primers within the assay. To quantify the absolute abundance of each unique TCRbeta CDR3 rearrangement, sequence reads were collapsed and filtered. Productive Simpson clonality was computed per sample as the square root of Simpson's diversity index over productive rearrangements. The source is immuneACCESS, and TCRdb retained only in-frame sequences with V and J called. Part of the clones is not carried over; for the studies checked, unresolved V genes explain less than half of this, and the remainder is unexplained. The D gene and trimming were derived from the DNA, and the V and J assignments and clone size from that table. A total of 230,000 or so clones appear in this sample, 88% of them only once. The ten largest clones represent around 2.7% of the sample.

Participants in the prospective study were enrolled through a virtual design, were aged roughly 18 to 100 years, and lived in about two dozen United States geographic areas. In the prospective study, cohorts were assigned on the basis of participant-reported clinical history obtained from a screening survey and a study questionnaire. For ImmuneRACE Cohort 3, a participant was defined as recovered based on two consecutive negative NP/OP PCR tests, clearance by a healthcare professional, or resolution of symptoms. In the prospective study, whole blood, serum and a nasopharyngeal or oropharyngeal swab were collected from each participant by mobile phlebotomists. Additional blood draws and questionnaires over a 2-month period could optionally be provided by prospective study participants. Before DNA extraction, blood samples from the prospective study were shipped at room temperature or frozen. From cysteine to phenylalanine, the CDR3 is 14 amino acids long. Only CDR3 DNA remains: 42 bases, in frame from the first base. In the germline V gene, CDR1 corresponds to LGHNA and CDR2 to YSLEER. Relative to germline, V is 0 bases shorter and J is 9 bases shorter, with 12 bases between their ends.

The material sequenced was PBMCs or T cells enriched from blood (not recorded which). Here the chain combines TRBV4-3 and TRBJ1-5, with the D segment identity uncertain. The sequence was collected from a woman aged 25-40 years who had recovered from COVID-19. The nucleotides are TGCGCCAGCAGCCAAGACGGCGGTGCTGGGCCCCAGCATTTT. It specifies CASSQDGGAGPQHF.